The 8 T cell receptor beta chains given below trace back to one sample, sequenced in a study of OX40 agonist ivuxolimab in advanced cancers. Data came from immunoSEQ multiplex PCR; TCRdb stores just in-frame clones and leaves some out. The data contain some 80,000 clones, 70% to 85% of them singletons. The starting material was CD4+ or CD8+ T cells sorted from blood, obtained in a trial of the OX40 agonist ivuxolimab. Receptors were obtained from an adult with an advanced solid tumor such as melanoma, head and neck, liver or kidney cancer.

This chain uses TRBV18 with TRBJ1-1, with D possibly being TRBD1 (5 bases). Germline V gene data show CDR1 as KGHSH and CDR2 as LQKENI. The ends were cut back, 3 bases at V and 2 bases at J, with 16 bases in the middle. This CDR3 region has 16 residues. In DNA, the CDR3 is TGTGCCAGCTCACCCGGGACTCCAAGACGCAACACTGAAGCTTTCTTT. Its protein product is CASSPGTPRRNTEAFF.

J is TRBJ2-5 and V is TRBV5-5; D may be TRBD2 (6 bases). The V gene lost 4 bases and the J gene lost 2 bases, with 18 bases spanning the gap. The CDR3 extends over 16 amino acids. CDR1 and CDR2 (germline): SGHKS, YYEKEE (reference sequence). CDR3 DNA sequence: TGTGCCAGCAGCGTAATACCCGTGGGGAGGCAAGAGACCCAGTACTTC. Protein: CASSVIPVGRQETQYF.

This chain links TRBV6-5 with TRBJ2-7, with TRBD1 matching 8 bases. CDR3 length: 15 amino acids. Germline V gene lookup returns CDR1 MNHEY and CDR2 SVGAGI. J gave up 2 bases and V 7 bases, and 10 bases lay outside the gene matches. Here the CDR3 reads CASKPTTGAPYEQYF. CDR3 nucleotides: TGTGCCAGCAAACCCACGACAGGGGCACCCTACGAGCAGTACTTC.

V and J are TRBV5-1 and TRBJ2-5, with 10 bases identical to TRBD2. Germline V gene data show CDR1 as SGHRS and CDR2 as YFSETQ. The CDR3 runs 16 residues. J was trimmed by 5 bases and V by 4 bases; bases with no gene match: 11. CDR3 in DNA: TGCGCCAGCAGCGGAAGTCTAGCGGGAGCGGTGGAGACCCAGTACTTC. As protein: CASSGSLAGAVETQYF.

The chain combines TRBV7-9 with TRBJ2-7; 7 nucleotides align to TRBD1. The V and J ends lost 6 bases and 4 bases, in that order; junction bases with no gene match: 12. Germline V gives CDR1 SEHNR, CDR2 FQNEAQ (reference sequence). This CDR3 spans 15 amino acids. CDR3 region: CASRWGRQGLYEQYF. The CDR3 nucleotides read TGTGCCAGCAGATGGGGGAGACAGGGTTTGTACGAGCAGTACTTC. Together with reference TRBV7-9 and TRBJ2-7, the CDR3 gives the full variable domain: DTGVSQNPRHKITKRGQNVTFRCDPISEHNRLYWYRQTLGQGPEFLTYFQNEAQLEKSRLLSDRFSAERPKGSFSTLEIQRTEQGDSAMYLCASRWGRQGLYEQYFGPGTRLTVT.

The V and J genes are TRBV10-3 and TRBJ1-2, with D perhaps matching TRBD1 (5 bases). The germline V gene encodes CDR1 ENHRY and CDR2 SYGVKD. The CDR3 has 13 residues. V lost 2 bases to trimming and J lost 4 bases, with 8 bases between them. CDR3 DNA sequence: TGTGCCATCAGTGAGGACAGCCGCTATGGCTACACCTTC. Protein sequence: CAISEDSRYGYTF.

The rearrangement joins TRBV6-6 to TRBJ2-5; D remains unclear. V dropped 10 bases and J dropped 4 bases, with 16 bases sitting between them. The CDR3 totals 13 residues. Looked up from germline, CDR1 is MNHNY and CDR2 is SVGAGI (reference sequence). In DNA form, the CDR3 reads TGTGCCACCCCCGCGTCAGAAGCAGAGACCCAGTACTTC. Its translation is CATPASEAETQYF.

The chain is built from TRBV11-2 and TRBJ2-5; no clear D. Trimming took off 0 bases at V and 5 bases at J, with 1 base between the two ends. Germline values: CDR1 SGHAT, CDR2 FQNNGV. The CDR3 covers 11 residues. The CDR3 coding sequence is TGTGCCAGCAGCTTAGAGGAGACCCAGTACTTC. The encoded protein is CASSLEETQYF.